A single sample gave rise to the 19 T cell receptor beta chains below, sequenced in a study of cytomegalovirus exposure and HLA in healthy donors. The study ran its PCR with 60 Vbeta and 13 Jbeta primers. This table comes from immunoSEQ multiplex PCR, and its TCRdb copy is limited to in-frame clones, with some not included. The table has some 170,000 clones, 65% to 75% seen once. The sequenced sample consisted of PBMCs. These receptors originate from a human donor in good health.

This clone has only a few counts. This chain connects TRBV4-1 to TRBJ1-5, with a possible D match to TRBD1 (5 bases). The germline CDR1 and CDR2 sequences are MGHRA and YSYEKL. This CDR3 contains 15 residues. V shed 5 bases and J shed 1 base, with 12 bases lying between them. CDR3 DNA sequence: TGCGCCAGCAGCGCTCAGGGTTCAAGCAATCAGCCCCAGCATTTT. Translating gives CASSAQGSSNQPQHF.

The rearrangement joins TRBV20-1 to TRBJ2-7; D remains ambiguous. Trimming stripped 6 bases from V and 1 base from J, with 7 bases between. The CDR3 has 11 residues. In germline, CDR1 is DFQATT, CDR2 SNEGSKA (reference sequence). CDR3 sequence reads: CSAQRSYEQYF. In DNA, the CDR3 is TGCAGTGCCCAACGGTCCTACGAGCAGTACTTC.

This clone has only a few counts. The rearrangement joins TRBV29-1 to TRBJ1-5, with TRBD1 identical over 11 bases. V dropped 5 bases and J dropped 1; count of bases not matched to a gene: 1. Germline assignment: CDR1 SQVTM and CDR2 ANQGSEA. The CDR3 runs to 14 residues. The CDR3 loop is CSVWDRGSNQPQHF. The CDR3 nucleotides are TGCAGCGTTTGGGACAGGGGGAGCAATCAGCCCCAGCATTTT.

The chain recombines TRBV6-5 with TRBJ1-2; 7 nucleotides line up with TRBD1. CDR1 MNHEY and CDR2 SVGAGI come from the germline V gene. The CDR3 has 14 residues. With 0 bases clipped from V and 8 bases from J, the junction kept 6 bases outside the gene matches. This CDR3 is CASSYSRQGEGYTF. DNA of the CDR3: TGTGCCAGCAGTTACTCGAGGCAGGGGGAAGGCTACACCTTC.

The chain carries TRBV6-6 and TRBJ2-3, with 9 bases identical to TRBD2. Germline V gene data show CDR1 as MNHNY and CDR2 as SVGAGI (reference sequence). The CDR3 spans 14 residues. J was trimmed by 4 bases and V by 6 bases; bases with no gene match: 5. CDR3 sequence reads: CASSPSGAADTQYF. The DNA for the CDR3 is TGTGCCAGCAGCCCTAGCGGGGCTGCAGATACGCAGTATTTT.

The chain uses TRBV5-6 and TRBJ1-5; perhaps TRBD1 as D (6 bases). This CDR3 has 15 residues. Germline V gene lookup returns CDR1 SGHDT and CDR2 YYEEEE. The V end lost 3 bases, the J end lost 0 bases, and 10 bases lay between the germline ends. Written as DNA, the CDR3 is TGTGCCAGCAGCTCTGGACAGAATAGCAATCAGCCCCAGCATTTT. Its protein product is CASSSGQNSNQPQHF.

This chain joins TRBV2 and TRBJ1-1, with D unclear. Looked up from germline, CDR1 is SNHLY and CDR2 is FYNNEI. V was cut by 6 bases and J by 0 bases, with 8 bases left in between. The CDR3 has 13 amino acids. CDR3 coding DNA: TGTGCCAGCAGGCGAGAGTTGAACACTGAAGCTTTCTTT. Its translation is CASRRELNTEAFF.

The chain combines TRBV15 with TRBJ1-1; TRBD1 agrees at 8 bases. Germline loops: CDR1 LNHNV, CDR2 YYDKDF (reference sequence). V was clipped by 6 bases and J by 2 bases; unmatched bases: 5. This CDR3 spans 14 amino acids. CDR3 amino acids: CATSRTGQNTEAFF. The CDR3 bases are TGTGCCACCAGTAGGACAGGGCAAAACACTGAAGCTTTCTTT.

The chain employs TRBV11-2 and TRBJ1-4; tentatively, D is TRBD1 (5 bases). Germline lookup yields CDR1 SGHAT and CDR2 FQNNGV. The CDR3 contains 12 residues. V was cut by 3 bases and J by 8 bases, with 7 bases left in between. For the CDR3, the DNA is TGTGCCAGCAGCTTTGGGGGGGAAAAACTGTTTTTT. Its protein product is CASSFGGEKLFF.

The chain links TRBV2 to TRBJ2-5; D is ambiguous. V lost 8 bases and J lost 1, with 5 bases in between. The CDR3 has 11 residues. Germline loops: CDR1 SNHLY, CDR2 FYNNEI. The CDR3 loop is CASSTQETQYF. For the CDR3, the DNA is TGTGCCAGCTCTACCCAAGAGACCCAGTACTTC.

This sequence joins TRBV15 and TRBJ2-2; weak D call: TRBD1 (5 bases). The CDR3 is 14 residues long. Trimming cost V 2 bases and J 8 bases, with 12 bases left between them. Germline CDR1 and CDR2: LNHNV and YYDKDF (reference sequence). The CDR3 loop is CATSRQGRTGELFF. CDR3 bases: TGTGCCACCAGCAGACAGGGTCGCACAGGGGAGCTGTTTTTT.

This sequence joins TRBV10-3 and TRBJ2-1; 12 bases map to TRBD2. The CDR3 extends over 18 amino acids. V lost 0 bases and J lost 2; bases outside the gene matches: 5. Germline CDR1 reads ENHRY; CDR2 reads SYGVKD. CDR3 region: CAISESRASGGAYNEQFF. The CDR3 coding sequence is TGTGCCATCAGTGAGTCTCGGGCTAGCGGGGGGGCCTACAATGAGCAGTTCTTC.

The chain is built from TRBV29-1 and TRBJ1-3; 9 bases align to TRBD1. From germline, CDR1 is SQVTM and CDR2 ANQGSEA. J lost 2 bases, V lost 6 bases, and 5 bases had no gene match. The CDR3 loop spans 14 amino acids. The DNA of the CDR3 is TGCAGCGTGTGCGGGACAGGGACTGGAAACACCATATATTTT. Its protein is CSVCGTGTGNTIYF.

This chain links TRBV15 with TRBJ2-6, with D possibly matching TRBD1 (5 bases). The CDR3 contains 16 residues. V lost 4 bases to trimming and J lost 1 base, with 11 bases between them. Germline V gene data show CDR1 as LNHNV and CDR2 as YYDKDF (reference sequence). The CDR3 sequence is CATSTGPPSGANVLTF. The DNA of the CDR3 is TGTGCCACCAGCACAGGGCCGCCGTCTGGGGCCAACGTCCTGACTTTC.

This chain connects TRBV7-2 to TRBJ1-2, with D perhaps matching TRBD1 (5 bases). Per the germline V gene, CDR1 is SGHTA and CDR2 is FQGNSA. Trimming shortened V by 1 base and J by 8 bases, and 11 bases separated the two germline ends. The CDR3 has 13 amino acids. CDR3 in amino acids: CASSLGGARGYTF. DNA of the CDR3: TGTGCCAGCAGCTTAGGCGGGGCGAGGGGCTACACCTTC.

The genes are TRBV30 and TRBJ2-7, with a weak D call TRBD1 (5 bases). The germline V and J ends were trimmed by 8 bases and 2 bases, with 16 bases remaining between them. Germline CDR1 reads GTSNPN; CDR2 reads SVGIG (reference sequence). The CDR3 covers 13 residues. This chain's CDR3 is CAHSGPPTYEQYF. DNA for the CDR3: TGTGCCCACTCAGGGCCCCCCACCTACGAGCAGTACTTC.

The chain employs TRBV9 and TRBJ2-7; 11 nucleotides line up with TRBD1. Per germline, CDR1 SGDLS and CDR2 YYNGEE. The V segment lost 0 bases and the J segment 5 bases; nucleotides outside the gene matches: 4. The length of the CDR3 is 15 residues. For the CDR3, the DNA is TGTGCCAGCAGCGTAGAGGACAGGGGGCACCACGAGCAGTACTTC. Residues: CASSVEDRGHHEQYF.

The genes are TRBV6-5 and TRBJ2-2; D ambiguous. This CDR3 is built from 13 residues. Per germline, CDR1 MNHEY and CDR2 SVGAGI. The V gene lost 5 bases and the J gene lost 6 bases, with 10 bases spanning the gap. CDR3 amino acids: CASSPSFAGELFF. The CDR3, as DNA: TGTGCCAGCAGTCCCTCCTTCGCCGGGGAGCTGTTTTTT.

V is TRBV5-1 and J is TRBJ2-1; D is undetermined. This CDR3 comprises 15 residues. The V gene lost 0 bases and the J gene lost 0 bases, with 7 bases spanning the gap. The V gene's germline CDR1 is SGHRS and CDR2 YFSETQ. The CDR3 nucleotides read TGCGCCAGCAGCTTGGGAGGTGACTCCTACAATGAGCAGTTCTTC. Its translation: CASSLGGDSYNEQFF.